Shown below are 12 T cell receptor beta chains from a single sample sequenced in a study of Ad26.COV2.S vaccination and SARS-CoV-2 variants. Some clones are missing from TCRdb's copy, which holds only in-frame ones; the method was immunoSEQ multiplex PCR. The sample includes 350,000 to 400,000 clones, approximately 91% seen only once; the top ten take approximately 3.7%. Treatment denoted: roughly 20 received Ad26.COV2.S at low or high dose, single or two shots; 5 received placebo; per-sample allocation not given. Collection of samples fell on day 63 after the first vaccine or placebo injection. This sample comprised peripheral blood, obtained in a trial of Ad26.COV2.S vaccine versus placebo. These receptors all come from a person between 18 and 59 years old who received the Ad26.COV2.S COVID-19 vaccine or a placebo.

This clone was recorded a few times. The V and J genes are TRBV2 and TRBJ1-6; a weak D match, TRBD1 (5 bases). CDR3 size: 13 residues. The germline CDR1 and CDR2 sequences are SNHLY and FYNNEI. V was cut by 4 bases and J by 13 bases, with 14 bases left in between. The chain's CDR3 is CASSAGLGSPLHF. Here the CDR3 DNA reads TGTGCCAGCAGTGCGGGACTGGGATCTCCCCTCCACTTT.

This chain links TRBV6-4 with TRBJ2-3; 10 nucleotides line up with TRBD2. CDR1 and CDR2 from the germline V gene are MRHNA and SNTAGT. V trimming: 5 bases; J trimming: 5 bases; junction bases outside the gene matches: 16. This CDR3 contains 18 residues. This CDR3 reads CASSRLAGLAGPLDTQYF. CDR3 DNA sequence: TGTGCCAGCAGTCGACTAGCGGGTCTCGCCGGGCCATTAGATACGCAGTATTTT.

The rearrangement joins TRBV6-5 to TRBJ1-5, with 7 positions matching TRBD1. The CDR3 runs to 13 residues. Germline V gene lookup returns CDR1 MNHEY and CDR2 SVGAGI. The V gene end was trimmed by 7 bases and the J gene end by 2 bases; junction bases not matched to a gene: 2. This CDR3 is CASNGQGNQPQHF. CDR3 sequence (DNA): TGTGCCAGCAACGGACAGGGCAATCAGCCCCAGCATTTT.

This clone was detected once. V and J are TRBV9 and TRBJ1-2; 7 bases are shared with TRBD1. V was pared by 4 bases and J by 2 bases, with 5 bases of the junction left unmatched. The V gene's germline CDR1 is SGDLS and CDR2 YYNGEE. This CDR3 is 14 amino acids long. This CDR3 reads CASSKDRRNYGYTF. CDR3 nucleotides: TGTGCCAGCAGCAAGGACAGGAGGAACTATGGCTACACCTTC.

V gene TRBV19 combines with J gene TRBJ1-2, with 9 bases matching TRBD1. This CDR3 is 13 amino acids long. V lost 7 bases and J lost 6; bases outside the gene matches: 6. Germline V gives CDR1 LNHDA, CDR2 SQIVND (reference sequence). The CDR3 loop is CASIQDRGNGYTF. The CDR3 coding sequence is TGTGCCAGTATTCAGGACAGGGGAAATGGCTACACCTTC.

The chain has TRBV13 and TRBJ2-5; TRBD1 matches at 10 bases. CDR3 length: 15 residues. After removal of 5 bases from V and 2 bases from J, the junction contained 5 bases not matched to a gene. The germline gives CDR1 PRHDT, CDR2 FYEKMQ (reference sequence). This CDR3 is CASSRKGQGQETQYF. The CDR3, as DNA: TGTGCCAGCAGCCGTAAGGGACAGGGGCAAGAGACCCAGTACTTC.

In DNA form, the CDR3 reads TGTGCCAGCAGCTTAAGACGACAGGGGGAACTCTCTGGGGCCAACGTCCTGACTTTC. This codes for CASSLRRQGELSGANVLTF. The chain recombines TRBV7-9 with TRBJ2-6, with 9 bases fitting TRBD1. J lost 0 bases, V lost 2 bases, and 8 bases had no gene match. The CDR3 length is 19 residues. Germline loops: CDR1 SEHNR, CDR2 FQNEAQ (reference sequence). Supplemented by reference TRBV7-9 and TRBJ2-6, the full variable domain reads DTGVSQNPRHKITKRGQNVTFRCDPISEHNRLYWYRQTLGQGPEFLTYFQNEAQLEKSRLLSDRFSAERPKGSFSTLEIQRTEQGDSAMYLCASSLRRQGELSGANVLTFGAGSRLTVL.

The rearrangement uses TRBV21-1 and TRBJ2-7; TRBD2 is the table's D call, not checked against the DNA. TRBV21-1 is recorded as a pseudogene. This CDR3 comprises 15 residues. DNA of the CDR3: TGTGCCGAACGAATTAATGGAGGGGACTACCACGAGCAGTACTTC. Translated: CAERINGGDYHEQYF.

The chain uses TRBV7-9 and TRBJ2-5, with D possibly being TRBD1 or TRBD2 (5 bases each). The CDR3 length is 17 residues. The V gene lost 2 bases and the J gene lost 4 bases, with 20 bases spanning the gap. The germline V gene encodes CDR1 SEHNR and CDR2 FQNEAQ (reference sequence). The CDR3 nucleotides read TGTGCCAGCAGCTTATTCGGGGCACCTGACGGAGGAGAGACCCAGTACTTC. Encoded protein: CASSLFGAPDGGETQYF.

V gene TRBV2 combines with J gene TRBJ2-6, with no clear D. Germline V CDR1 and CDR2: SNHLY, FYNNEI. CDR3 length: 13 residues. V was cut by 6 bases and J by 1 base, with 4 bases left in between. In nucleotides, the CDR3 is TGTGCCAGCAGGCTTTCTGGGGCCAACGTCCTGACTTTC. It encodes CASRLSGANVLTF.

The rearrangement links TRBV13 to TRBJ2-3; weak D call: TRBD2 (7 bases). V lost 1 base and J 6 bases, leaving 8 bases between the germline ends. CDR1 and CDR2 (germline): PRHDT, FYEKMQ (reference sequence). This CDR3 spans 13 amino acids. CDR3 bases: TGTGCCAGCAGCTTAGCGGGGGGCGATACGCAGTATTTT. Its protein product is CASSLAGGDTQYF.

This chain joins TRBV2 and TRBJ1-1; D perhaps matches TRBD1 (6 bases). The CDR3 is 14 amino acids. The V gene's germline CDR1 is SNHLY and CDR2 FYNNEI. Trimming left V 6 bases short and J 1 base short, with 12 bases between. The CDR3 protein is CASSGDTQNTEAFF. The CDR3, as DNA: TGTGCCAGCAGCGGGGACACTCAGAACACTGAAGCTTTCTTT.